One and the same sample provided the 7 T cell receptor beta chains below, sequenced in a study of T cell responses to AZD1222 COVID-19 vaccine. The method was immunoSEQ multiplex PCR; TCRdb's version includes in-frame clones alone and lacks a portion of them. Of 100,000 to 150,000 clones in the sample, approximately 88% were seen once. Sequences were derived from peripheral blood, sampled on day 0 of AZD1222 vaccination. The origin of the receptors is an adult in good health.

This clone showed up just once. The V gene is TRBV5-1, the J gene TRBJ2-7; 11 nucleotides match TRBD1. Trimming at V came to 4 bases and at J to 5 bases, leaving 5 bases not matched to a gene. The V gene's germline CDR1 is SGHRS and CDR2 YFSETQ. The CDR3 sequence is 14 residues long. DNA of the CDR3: TGCGCCAGCAGCAGGGACAGGGGGGACGACGAGCAGTACTTC. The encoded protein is CASSRDRGDDEQYF.

CDR3 coding DNA: TGTGCCAGAAGCTTAGCGCGGGGGACTAGCGGGAGTCGGGCGAACACCGGGGAGCTGTTTTTT. It codes for CARSLARGTSGSRANTGELFF. V gene TRBV7-5 combines with J gene TRBJ2-2; the table's D call TRBD2 went unverified against the DNA. TRBV7-5 represents a pseudogene. CDR3 size: 21 residues.

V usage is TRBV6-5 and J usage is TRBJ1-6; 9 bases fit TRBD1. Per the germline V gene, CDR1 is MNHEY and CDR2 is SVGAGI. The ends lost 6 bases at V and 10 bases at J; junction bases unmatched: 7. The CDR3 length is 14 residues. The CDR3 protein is CASRPGQGGSPLHF. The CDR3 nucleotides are TGTGCCAGCAGACCGGGACAGGGAGGCTCACCCCTCCACTTT.

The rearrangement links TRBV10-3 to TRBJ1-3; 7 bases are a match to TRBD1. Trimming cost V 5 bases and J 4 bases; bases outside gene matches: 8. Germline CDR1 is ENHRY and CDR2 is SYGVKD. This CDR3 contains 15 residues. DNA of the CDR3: TGTGCCATCAGTTTACCACCGGGACAGGGAAACACCATATATTTT. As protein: CAISLPPGQGNTIYF.

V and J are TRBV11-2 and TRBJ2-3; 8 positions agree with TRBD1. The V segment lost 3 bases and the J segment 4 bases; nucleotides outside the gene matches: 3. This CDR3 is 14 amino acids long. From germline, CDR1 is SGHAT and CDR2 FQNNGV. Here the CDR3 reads CASSFVQGADTQYF. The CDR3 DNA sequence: TGTGCCAGCAGCTTCGTACAGGGGGCAGATACGCAGTATTTT.

The CDR3 here is CATSEQKVRYEQYF. Written as DNA, the CDR3 is TGTGCCACCAGTGAACAGAAGGTTAGGTACGAGCAGTACTTC. The V gene is TRBV24-1, the J gene TRBJ2-7; D remains unclear. The CDR3 length is 14 residues. V was trimmed by 4 bases and J by 4 bases, leaving 13 bases between them. Germline CDR1 reads KGHDR; CDR2 reads SFDVKD.

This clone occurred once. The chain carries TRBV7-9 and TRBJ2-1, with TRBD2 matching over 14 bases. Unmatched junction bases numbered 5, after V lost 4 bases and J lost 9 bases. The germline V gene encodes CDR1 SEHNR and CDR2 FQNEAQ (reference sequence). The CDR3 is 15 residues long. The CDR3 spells CASSSFGLAGGEQFF. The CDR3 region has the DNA TGTGCCAGCAGCTCCTTCGGACTAGCGGGGGGTGAGCAGTTCTTC.